This TCR beta chain originates from a study of human T cells and chemical hapten exposure. Extraction yielded total RNA from whole blood (unfractionated). Germline lookup yields CDR1 SNHLY and CDR2 FYNNEI. V was pared by 2 bases and J by 5 bases, with 6 bases between. CDR3 size: 12 residues. In the original analysis: TCRs per sample had a median of approximately 98,000 and ranged from about 23,224 to 700,000. TCRdb re-called the 5' RACE reads with MiXCR, one entry per CDR3 protein. The V and J calls were not made by the authors but by TCRdb's processing. The sample holds tens of thousands of distinct CDR3 sequences, about 16% seen once.

This rearrangement joins TRBV2 to TRBJ2-5; no clear D. This clonotype originated in a female donor in good health. This chain's CDR3 is CASSESYETQYF. DNA for the CDR3: TGTGCCAGCAGTGAAAGTTATGAGACCCAGTACTTC.